The rows below give T cell receptor beta chains drawn from one sample of a study of T cell repertoires in cytomegalovirus infection. Their antigens remain unidentified. TCRdb analysed the reads with MiXCR anew, one entry per CDR3 protein. This sample yields 900,000 to 950,000 distinct CDR3 sequences, of which approximately 32% are seen a single time; roughly 13% belongs to the top ten. The starting material was cultured CD8+ T cells from PBMCs, obtained from culture after CMV antigen stimulation. The receptors stem from a human donor in good health (CMV status not recorded). Some clones in this sample may be carry-over from other donors' samples. The CDR3 runs from the conserved cysteine through the conserved F or W. A D gene is named only where the DNA matches it firmly. Clone size appears in some rows only: once, few, many, or a class for an expanded clone.

V gene: TRBV12-3/TRBV12-4; clone size: -; D gene: -; J gene: TRBJ2-3; CDR3 protein: CASSSAVAWGSDTQYF; CDR3 DNA: TGTGCCAGCAGTTCCGCGGTGGCATGGGGTTCGGATACGCAGTATTTT
V gene: TRBV27; clone size: many; D gene: -; J gene: TRBJ1-6; CDR3 protein: CASSLNGPRGSSYNSPLHF; CDR3 DNA: TGTGCCAGCAGTTTGAACGGCCCCCGGGGGAGCTCCTATAATTCACCCCTCCACTTT
V gene: TRBV7-9; clone size: -; D gene: -; J gene: TRBJ2-4; CDR3 protein: CASSLDPSAGANIQYF; CDR3 DNA: TGTGCCAGCAGCTTAGACCCTAGTGCAGGGGCAAACATTCAGTACTTC
V gene: TRBV7-2; clone size: many; D gene: -; J gene: TRBJ2-1; CDR3 protein: CASSLVLSSYNEQFF; CDR3 DNA: TGTGCCAGCAGCTTAGTCCTAAGCTCCTACAATGAGCAGTTCTTC
V gene: TRBV15; clone size: many; D gene: -; J gene: TRBJ2-2; CDR3 protein: CATRWEGRGTGELFF; CDR3 DNA: TGTGCCACCAGGTGGGAAGGGCGGGGAACCGGGGAGCTGTTTTTT
V gene: TRBV6-1; clone size: few; D gene: TRBD1; J gene: TRBJ1-2; CDR3 protein: CASSQGTGYKGYTF; CDR3 DNA: TGTGCCAGCAGTCAGGGGACAGGGTATAAGGGCTACACCTTC
V gene: TRBV25-1; clone size: few; D gene: -; J gene: TRBJ1-1; CDR3 protein: CASSPKRYSNTEAFF; CDR3 DNA: TGTGCCAGCAGTCCTAAGCGGTACTCGAACACTGAAGCTTTCTTT
V gene: TRBV5-6; clone size: -; D gene: TRBD2; J gene: TRBJ2-7; CDR3 protein: CASILAGGSYEQYF; CDR3 DNA: TGTGCCAGCATCCTAGCGGGGGGCTCCTACGAGCAGTACTTC
V gene: TRBV5-4; clone size: few; D gene: -; J gene: TRBJ1-2; CDR3 protein: CASSPGTLNYGYTF; CDR3 DNA: TGTGCCAGCAGCCCCGGGACACTAAACTATGGCTACACCTTC
V gene: TRBV28; clone size: few; D gene: -; J gene: TRBJ1-1; CDR3 protein: CASSLYVTEAFF; CDR3 DNA: TGTGCCAGCAGTTTATACGTCACTGAAGCTTTCTTT
V gene: TRBV2; clone size: -; D gene: -; J gene: TRBJ2-3; CDR3 protein: CASSDLAASDTQYF; CDR3 DNA: TGTGCCAGCAGTGATCTTGCGGCTTCAGATACGCAGTATTTT
V gene: TRBV7-6; clone size: few; D gene: TRBD2; J gene: TRBJ2-5; CDR3 protein: CASSPQLGTREETQYF; CDR3 DNA: TGTGCCAGCAGTCCTCAGTTAGGGACTAGGGAAGAGACCCAGTACTTC
V gene: TRBV11-3; clone size: -; D gene: -; J gene: TRBJ2-1; CDR3 protein: CASSLRAGFGSNEKNNEQFF; CDR3 DNA: TGTGCCAGCAGCTTAAGGGCAGGGTTCGGTAGCAACGAAAAGAACAATGAGCAGTTCTTC
V gene: TRBV7-8; clone size: many; D gene: TRBD1; J gene: TRBJ2-2; CDR3 protein: CASSLNRGTAIYTGELFF; CDR3 DNA: TGTGCCAGCAGCTTGAACAGGGGAACGGCGATTTACACCGGGGAGCTGTTTTTT
V gene: TRBV7-9; clone size: few; D gene: TRBD1; J gene: TRBJ2-7; CDR3 protein: CASSFLEGQGDEEQYF; CDR3 DNA: TGTGCCAGCAGCTTTCTCGAGGGACAGGGGGATGAGGAGCAGTACTTC
V gene: TRBV15; clone size: -; D gene: -; J gene: TRBJ2-2; CDR3 protein: CATSPRGQPPRELFF; CDR3 DNA: TGTGCCACCAGCCCTAGAGGACAGCCCCCGCGGGAGCTGTTTTTT
V gene: TRBV27; clone size: -; D gene: -; J gene: TRBJ1-2; CDR3 protein: CASSVPGDGYGYTF; CDR3 DNA: TGTGCCAGCAGTGTCCCAGGGGATGGGTATGGCTACACCTTC
V gene: TRBV9; clone size: few; D gene: -; J gene: TRBJ2-1; CDR3 protein: CASSSGHQGNEQFF; CDR3 DNA: TGTGCCAGCAGCTCGGGACATCAAGGGAATGAGCAGTTCTTC
V gene: TRBV18; clone size: -; D gene: -; J gene: TRBJ2-1; CDR3 protein: CASSPHPPDRLGHEQFF; CDR3 DNA: TGTGCCAGCTCACCACACCCCCCCGACAGACTCGGCCATGAGCAGTTCTTC
V gene: TRBV12-5; clone size: -; D gene: TRBD2; J gene: TRBJ2-7; CDR3 protein: CASGLASGGAGEQYF; CDR3 DNA: TGTGCTAGTGGTTTGGCTAGCGGGGGGGCGGGAGAGCAGTACTTC
V gene: TRBV6-5; clone size: -; D gene: TRBD1; J gene: TRBJ1-6; CDR3 protein: CASSTDRDGTYNSPLHF; CDR3 DNA: TGTGCCAGCAGTACGGACAGGGACGGGACCTATAATTCACCCCTCCACTTT
V gene: TRBV7-3; clone size: -; D gene: -; J gene: TRBJ1-4; CDR3 protein: CASSLFRDAGEKLFF; CDR3 DNA: TGTGCCAGCAGCTTATTCCGGGACGCCGGAGAAAAACTGTTTTTT
V gene: TRBV12-3/TRBV12-4; clone size: many; D gene: -; J gene: TRBJ1-2; CDR3 protein: CASTLGNLYGYTF; CDR3 DNA: TGTGCCAGCACGTTAGGGAACCTCTATGGCTACACCTTC
V gene: TRBV12-3/TRBV12-4; clone size: -; D gene: -; J gene: TRBJ1-6; CDR3 protein: CASSFILVPPDSSYNSPLHF; CDR3 DNA: TGTGCCAGCAGTTTTATCCTGGTCCCACCCGATAGCTCCTATAATTCACCCCTCCACTTT
V gene: TRBV27; clone size: few; D gene: TRBD1; J gene: TRBJ1-1; CDR3 protein: CASSSRPGQAEAFF; CDR3 DNA: TGTGCCAGCAGTTCCAGACCGGGACAGGCTGAAGCTTTCTTT
V gene: TRBV5-5; clone size: -; D gene: TRBD2; J gene: TRBJ2-1; CDR3 protein: CASSPGPSGGYNEQFF; CDR3 DNA: TGTGCCAGCAGCCCGGGGCCTAGCGGGGGGTACAATGAGCAGTTCTTC
V gene: TRBV7-8; clone size: many; D gene: TRBD1; J gene: TRBJ2-1; CDR3 protein: CASSLARRGQGRHEQFF; CDR3 DNA: TGTGCCAGCAGCTTAGCGCGCAGAGGACAGGGCAGGCATGAGCAGTTCTTC
V gene: TRBV12-3/TRBV12-4; clone size: few; D gene: -; J gene: TRBJ2-5; CDR3 protein: CASKETTETQYF; CDR3 DNA: TGTGCCAGCAAGGAGACAACCGAGACCCAGTACTTC
V gene: TRBV19; clone size: -; D gene: TRBD1; J gene: TRBJ2-5; CDR3 protein: CASTGQGAETQYF; CDR3 DNA: TGTGCCAGTACGGGACAGGGTGCGGAGACCCAGTACTTC
V gene: TRBV19; clone size: -; D gene: -; J gene: TRBJ1-6; CDR3 protein: CASSPRTNPNSPLHF; CDR3 DNA: TGTGCCAGTAGTCCCCGGACTAATCCGAATTCACCCCTCCACTTT
V gene: TRBV6-1; clone size: few; D gene: -; J gene: TRBJ2-7; CDR3 protein: CASSPTAGGPAEQYF; CDR3 DNA: TGTGCCAGCAGTCCTACTGCCGGGGGGCCCGCCGAGCAGTACTTC
V gene: TRBV5-4; clone size: few; D gene: -; J gene: TRBJ2-2; CDR3 protein: CASTFLGGSTGELFF; CDR3 DNA: TGTGCCAGCACCTTTTTAGGGGGGAGCACCGGGGAGCTGTTTTTT
V gene: TRBV12-3/TRBV12-4; clone size: many; D gene: TRBD1; J gene: TRBJ2-2; CDR3 protein: CASSLWTGYMSTGELFF; CDR3 DNA: TGTGCCAGCAGTTTATGGACAGGGTACATGAGCACCGGGGAGCTGTTTTTT